This T cell receptor (beta chain) emerged from a study of blood T cell repertoires in COVID-19. Overall study context: Whether acute or convalescent, the COVID-19 samples came from the United States, Italy and Spain. PBMCs, B-cell-depleted T cells, or T cells were the source of the cDNA or gDNA that made up the material.

This clone was counted only a few times. One Seattle source followed patients from active infection through their disease course. This CDR3 comprises 11 residues. Germline-derived CDR1 and CDR2 are SNHLY and FYNNEI. The V and J ends lost 6 bases and 2 bases respectively, with 5 bases between them. Produced via immunoSEQ multiplex PCR; TCRdb's table is partial and in-frame only. The data show around 170,000 clones, around 80% seen once. The clonotype comes from a woman of 80 years or more with COVID-19, enrolled during active disease. The sample taken for sequencing was peripheral blood. V and J are TRBV2 and TRBJ2-7; no definite D call. CDR3 in amino acids: CASSFTYEQYF. In nucleotides, the CDR3 is TGTGCCAGCAGCTTTACCTACGAGCAGTACTTC.